These 21 T cell receptor beta chains originate from one sample sequenced in a study of breast tumors, draining lymph nodes, adjacent tissues. TCRdb ran MiXCR on the multiplex PCR reads and lists one entry per CDR3 protein. Here the sample spans 150,000 to 200,000 distinct CDR3 sequences, approximately 30% being singletons. Samples came from axillary lymph nodes draining the breast cancer. The material sequenced was axillary lymph node tissue. These receptors all come from a female donor with breast cancer. Some clones in this sample may be carry-over from other donors' samples.

The rearrangement joins TRBV4-2 to TRBJ2-6; D unresolved. Per germline, CDR1 LGHNA and CDR2 YNFKEQ. The CDR3 length is 20 residues. V was pared by 0 bases and J by 0 bases, with 18 bases between. The CDR3 protein is CASSQERRSGTSSGANVLTF. In DNA form, the CDR3 reads TGTGCCAGCAGCCAAGAACGGCGTTCTGGTACCTCCTCTGGGGCCAACGTCCTGACTTTC.

For the CDR3, the DNA is TGTGCCAGCAGCTTAGCCGTAGCCCGAGAGACCCAGTACTTC. Its protein product is CASSLAVARETQYF. V gene TRBV7-2 combines with J gene TRBJ2-5, with unresolved D. The CDR3 is 14 residues long. The V gene lost 0 bases and the J gene lost 4 bases, with 9 bases spanning the gap. Per germline, CDR1 SGHTA and CDR2 FQGNSA.

This clonotype showed up just a few times. A clone one base away is much larger, so this may be a read error. CDR3 in amino acids: CSARGDRAETLFF. The CDR3 DNA reads as TGCAGTGCTAGAGGGGACAGGGCGGAAACACTGTTTTTT. This chain uses TRBV20-1 with TRBJ1-4, with TRBD1 matching 9 bases. Germline lookup yields CDR1 DFQATT and CDR2 SNEGSKA (reference sequence). The CDR3 spans 13 residues.

A remark on this clonotype: A much larger clonotype is one base distant, so this may be a read error. This chain connects TRBV7-8 to TRBJ2-5; 8 bases line up with TRBD2. J lost 4 bases, V lost 5 bases, and 3 bases had no gene match. The CDR3 length is 13 residues. The germline CDR1 and CDR2 sequences are SGHVS and FQNEAQ. Here the CDR3 DNA reads TGTGCCAGCAGCCCCGGGAGGGGAGAGACCCAGTACTTC. This translates into CASSPGRGETQYF.

V usage is TRBV7-2 and J usage is TRBJ2-5; D is perhaps TRBD1 (5 bases). V shed 6 bases and J shed 5 bases, with 16 bases lying between them. Germline CDR1 SGHTA, CDR2 FQGNSA. CDR3 length: 14 amino acids. For the CDR3, the DNA is TGTGCCAGCAGTTTCGGTCTGGGGCTGGAGACCCAGTACTTC. Residues: CASSFGLGLETQYF.

This clonotype was counted a few times. V and J are TRBV28 and TRBJ2-7; 8 nucleotides line up with TRBD2. The germline CDR1 and CDR2 sequences are MDHEN and SYDVKM. CDR3 size: 15 residues. The V segment lost 1 base and the J segment 2 bases; nucleotides outside the gene matches: 4. CDR3 sequence: CASSLSAGATYEQYF. CDR3 coding DNA: TGTGCCAGCAGTTTATCAGCGGGGGCCACCTACGAGCAGTACTTC.

In regard to this clonotype: Just one base apart from a much larger clone, this may be a read error. The J gene is TRBJ2-1, the V gene TRBV11-3, with D perhaps being TRBD1 or TRBD2 (5 bases each). V dropped 5 bases and J dropped 9 bases, with 14 bases sitting between them. The CDR3 runs to 13 residues. Germline-derived CDR1 and CDR2 are SGHNT and YENEEA. The CDR3: CASSPGPRTEQFF. As DNA, the CDR3 is TGTGCCAGCAGCCCGGGACCTCGGACTGAGCAGTTCTTC.

In nucleotides, the CDR3 is TGTGCCAGCAGCGTAGGGCAGTACACAGATACGCAGTATTTT. It translates to CASSVGQYTDTQYF. This chain joins TRBV7-8 and TRBJ2-3, with D unresolved. The CDR3 has 14 amino acids. V lost 5 bases and J 2 bases, leaving 11 bases between the germline ends. Germline CDR1 and CDR2: SGHVS and FQNEAQ.

This clonotype was detected only a few times. The chain couples TRBV6-5 to TRBJ2-5; D tentatively fits TRBD1 or TRBD2 (5 bases each). V was clipped by 5 bases and J by 5 bases, with 15 bases between them. The length of the CDR3 is 14 residues. The germline gives CDR1 MNHEY, CDR2 SVGAGI. The CDR3 loop is CASSHGQGVETQYF. As DNA, the CDR3 is TGTGCCAGCAGTCACGGTCAGGGAGTCGAGACCCAGTACTTC.

This chain links TRBV7-9 with TRBJ2-5; 7 bases are a match to TRBD2. CDR1 and CDR2 from the germline V gene are SEHNR and FQNEAQ (reference sequence). J gave up 3 bases and V 1 base, and 8 bases lay outside the gene matches. The length of the CDR3 is 16 residues. In nucleotides, the CDR3 is TGTGCCAGCAGCTTAGGTCTAGCGGTGGGGAAAGAGACCCAGTACTTC. This translates into CASSLGLAVGKETQYF.

This clonotype was found a few times. This sequence may be a read error, since a much larger clone differs from it by one base. The chain carries TRBV7-8 and TRBJ2-3; D remains ambiguous. The germline CDR1 and CDR2 sequences are SGHVS and FQNEAQ. This CDR3 has 16 amino acids. The CDR3: CASSLGFAELTVTQYF. CDR3 in DNA: TGTGCCAGCAGCTTAGGGTTTGCGGAGCTCACAGTTACGCAGTATTTT. Using reference TRBV7-8 and TRBJ2-3 for the parts outside the CDR3, the full variable domain is GAGVSQSPRYKVAKRGQDVALRCDPISGHVSLFWYQQALGQGPEFLTYFQNEAQLDKSGLPSDRFFAERPEGSVSTLKIQRTQQEDSAVYLCASSLGFAELTVTQYFGPGTRLTVL.

The chain is built from TRBV5-6 and TRBJ1-1, with 8 bases matching TRBD1. The J segment lost 4 bases and the V segment lost 4 bases, leaving 12 bases of the junction unmatched. This CDR3 has 16 amino acids. The V gene's germline CDR1 is SGHDT and CDR2 YYEEEE. The CDR3, as DNA: TGTGCCAGCAGCACCCCGGACAGGGTGAATGGCACTGAAGCTTTCTTT. This sequence encodes CASSTPDRVNGTEAFF.

This clonotype was picked up many times. The V and J genes are TRBV2 and TRBJ2-6, with 7 bases aligning to TRBD1. Germline trimming cut 4 bases from V and 0 bases from J; bases unmatched to any gene: 6. Germline V lookup: CDR1 SNHLY, CDR2 FYNNEI. CDR3 length equals 17 residues. The CDR3: CASSGTGSNSGANVLTF. In DNA, the CDR3 is TGTGCCAGCAGTGGGACAGGCAGTAACTCTGGGGCCAACGTCCTGACTTTC.

A note on this clonotype: The conserved phenylalanine or tryptophan is not found at the CDR3 terminus, so this likely reflects a read error. The genes are TRBV10-1 and TRBJ2-7; the D is unclear. Trimming shortened V by 8 bases and J by 2 bases, and 10 bases separated the two germline ends. The CDR3 covers 12 residues. Germline V CDR1 and CDR2: WNHNN, SYGVQD (reference sequence). The CDR3 nucleotides are TGCGCCAGCCTCGGGCTTACCTACGAGCAGTACATC. This encodes CASLGLTYEQYI.

At least ten counts were recorded for this clonotype. The chain employs TRBV4-1 and TRBJ2-7, with 12 bases aligning to TRBD1. The CDR3 totals 17 residues. Germline V CDR1 and CDR2: MGHRA, YSYEKL. The J segment lost 7 bases and the V segment lost 1 base, leaving 11 bases of the junction unmatched. The CDR3 loop is CASSQVAPGQGAEEQYF. CDR3 sequence (DNA): TGCGCCAGCAGCCAAGTGGCTCCGGGACAGGGGGCGGAGGAGCAGTACTTC.

This rearrangement joins TRBV5-1 to TRBJ1-1, with D possibly TRBD1 on 6 matching bases. The CDR3 length is 14 residues. Germline assignment: CDR1 SGHRS and CDR2 YFSETQ. Between the trimmed V and J ends, which lost 0 bases and 6 bases, there was a span of 12 bases. The DNA of the CDR3 is TGCGCCAGCAGCTTGGAGGGGGTATCCTCTGAAGCTTTCTTT. Translating gives CASSLEGVSSEAFF.

The chain couples TRBV19 to TRBJ1-2; TRBD1 agrees at 9 bases. This CDR3 contains 14 residues. The V and J ends lost 3 bases and 8 bases, in that order; junction bases with no gene match: 7. CDR1 is LNHDA and CDR2 is SQIVND in the germline V gene (reference sequence). The CDR3 region is CASSMGTGWKGYTF. The CDR3 DNA reads TGTGCCAGTAGTATGGGGACAGGGTGGAAAGGCTACACCTTC.

The V gene is TRBV7-9, the J gene TRBJ2-3; 7 bases line up with TRBD2. In germline, CDR1 is SEHNR, CDR2 FQNEAQ (reference sequence). This CDR3 has 17 amino acids. V lost 4 bases to trimming and J lost 2 bases; unmatched junction nucleotides: 12. CDR3 coding DNA: TGTGCCAGCAGCTCAGAGACTAGCCCAGAGACCACAGATACGCAGTATTTT. This translates into CASSSETSPETTDTQYF.

There are many counts of this clonotype. The chain links TRBV15 to TRBJ2-7; 11 bases agree with TRBD2. The CDR3 extends over 16 amino acids. J gave up 3 bases and V 0 bases, and 4 bases lay outside the gene matches. Looked up from germline, CDR1 is LNHNV and CDR2 is YYDKDF (reference sequence). CDR3 bases: TGTGCCACCAGCAGAGATCGACTAGCGGGAAACTACGAGCAGTACTTC. It encodes CATSRDRLAGNYEQYF.

The chain uses TRBV9 and TRBJ2-3, with 9 bases matching TRBD2. Per germline, CDR1 SGDLS and CDR2 YYNGEE. With V trimmed by 3 bases and J by 2 bases, 13 bases remained unmatched. CDR3 length equals 18 residues. CDR3 nucleotides: TGTGCCAGCAGCGGGTCCCCCGCGGGGGGGGAAGACACAGATACGCAGTATTTT. It codes for CASSGSPAGGEDTDTQYF.

Here the CDR3 DNA reads TGTGCCAGCAGCTTGGCCCAGTACTTC. It yields the protein CASSLAQYF. The chain links TRBV11-2 to TRBJ2-5, with no clear D. From germline, CDR1 is SGHAT and CDR2 FQNNGV. Trimming took off 3 bases at V and 9 bases at J, with 2 bases between the two ends. The CDR3 runs to 9 residues.